What follows is one T cell receptor (beta chain) and its context. The antigen is undetermined. The data were taken from a study of blood T cells in healthy people across ages. This CDR3 region has 14 residues. Trimming left V 4 bases short and J 5 bases short, with 15 bases between. Germline V CDR1 and CDR2: SGHRS, YFSETQ. A sample-barcoded 5' primer and a J-beta primer mix were used in a second PCR of roughly 7 to 11 cycles. Each cDNA molecule was tagged by a template-switch adaptor that had 12 random nucleotides. Each CDR3 protein is one row after TCRdb ran MiXCR on the 5' RACE reads. The sample lists about 570,000 distinct CDR3 sequences; 27% were seen once. Study conclusions and caveats: Donor CMV status was unknown, possibly confounding expanded clonotype changes. Significant beta diversity loss was already apparent by age around 40, declining roughly linearly. Naive CD4+ cells and diversity were both higher in long-lived donors than in aged donors.

This chain uses TRBV5-1 with TRBJ1-2, with D hard to call. This TCR came from a woman in her seventies in good health. Sequences were obtained from blood. The CDR3 DNA follows: TGCGCCAGCAGCCTCCATGAGGTGACATATGGCTACACCTTC. Translated, it gives CASSLHEVTYGYTF.